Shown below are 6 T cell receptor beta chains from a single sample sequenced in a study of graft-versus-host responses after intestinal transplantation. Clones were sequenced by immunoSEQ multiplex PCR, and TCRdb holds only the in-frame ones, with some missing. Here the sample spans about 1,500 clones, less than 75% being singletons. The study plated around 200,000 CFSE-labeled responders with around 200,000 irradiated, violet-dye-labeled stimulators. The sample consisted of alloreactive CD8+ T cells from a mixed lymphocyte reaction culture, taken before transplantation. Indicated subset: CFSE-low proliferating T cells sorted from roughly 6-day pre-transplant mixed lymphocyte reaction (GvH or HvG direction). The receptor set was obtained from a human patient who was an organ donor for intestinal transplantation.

The CDR3 sequence is CASSYSIDGYYGYTF. In nucleotides, the CDR3 is TGTGCCAGCAGTTACTCGATAGACGGGTACTATGGCTACACCTTC. This chain joins TRBV6-6 and TRBJ1-2; D is undetermined. This CDR3 is built from 15 residues. V shed 0 bases and J shed 3 bases, with 11 bases lying between them. Germline-derived CDR1 and CDR2 are MNHNY and SVGAGI (reference sequence).

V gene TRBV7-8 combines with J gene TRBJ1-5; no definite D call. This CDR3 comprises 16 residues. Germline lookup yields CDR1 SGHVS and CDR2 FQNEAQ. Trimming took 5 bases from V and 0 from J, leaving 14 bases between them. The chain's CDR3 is CASSTKDFYSNQPQHF. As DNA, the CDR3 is TGTGCCAGCAGCACAAAGGATTTTTATAGCAATCAGCCCCAGCATTTT.

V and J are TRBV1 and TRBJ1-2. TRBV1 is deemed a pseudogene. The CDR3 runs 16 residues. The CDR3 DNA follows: TGCACCAGCAGCCTCGAGCGTGTGCGAAAGACCTATGGCTACACCTTC. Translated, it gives CTSSLERVRKTYGYTF.

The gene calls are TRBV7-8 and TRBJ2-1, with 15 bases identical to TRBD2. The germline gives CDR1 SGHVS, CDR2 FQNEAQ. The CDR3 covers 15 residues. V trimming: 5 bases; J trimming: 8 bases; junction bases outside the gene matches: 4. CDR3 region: CASSRTSGGADEQFF. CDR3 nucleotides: TGTGCCAGCAGCCGGACTAGCGGGGGGGCAGATGAGCAGTTCTTC.

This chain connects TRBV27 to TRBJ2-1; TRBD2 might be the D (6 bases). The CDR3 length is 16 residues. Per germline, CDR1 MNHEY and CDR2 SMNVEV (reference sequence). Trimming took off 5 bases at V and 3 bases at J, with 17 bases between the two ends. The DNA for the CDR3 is TGTGCCAGCAGTCCTTCAGCGGGTCCAGTCTACAATGAGCAGTTCTTC. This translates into CASSPSAGPVYNEQFF.

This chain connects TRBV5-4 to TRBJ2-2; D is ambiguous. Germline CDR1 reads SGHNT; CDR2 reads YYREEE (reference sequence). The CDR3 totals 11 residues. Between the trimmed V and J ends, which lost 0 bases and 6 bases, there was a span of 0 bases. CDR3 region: CASSLAGELFF. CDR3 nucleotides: TGTGCCAGCAGCTTGGCCGGGGAGCTGTTTTTT.